This T cell receptor beta chain was observed in a study of blood T cells in healthy people across ages. Broader study findings: The unsorted PBMCs prevented any conclusive comparison of naive versus antigen-experienced cells. Strongly correlated with naive T cell percentage was TCR beta diversity.

Per-sample yields of isolated PBMCs were at least 6 million. The V end lost 1 base, the J end lost 10 bases, and 17 bases lay between the germline ends. CDR1 is SEHNR, CDR2 FQNEAQ, per germline (reference sequence). There are 15 residues in the CDR3. A second roughly 7 to 12 cycle PCR used barcoded and J-beta primers. One entry per CDR3 protein, called by TCRdb with MiXCR from the 5' RACE reads. The sample holds about 780,000 distinct CDR3 sequences, roughly 24% seen once. Of note for this clonotype: The antigen is unknown.

This sample also belongs to another study, concerning T cells of mothers and their children. This second study says: Material was donated by three healthy Caucasian mothers and their six children.

The sequenced sample was blood. The rearrangement uses TRBV7-9 and TRBJ2-1; D gene ambiguous. This sequence originates from a boy younger than 18 in good health. CDR3 loop: CASSLEKGSEQEQFF. The CDR3 DNA follows: TGTGCCAGCAGCTTAGAAAAGGGATCAGAGCAAGAGCAGTTCTTC. The whole variable domain, remainder taken from reference TRBV7-9 and TRBJ2-1, is DTGVSQNPRHKITKRGQNVTFRCDPISEHNRLYWYRQTLGQGPEFLTYFQNEAQLEKSRLLSDRFSAERPKGSFSTLEIQRTEQGDSAMYLCASSLEKGSEQEQFFGPGTRLTVL.